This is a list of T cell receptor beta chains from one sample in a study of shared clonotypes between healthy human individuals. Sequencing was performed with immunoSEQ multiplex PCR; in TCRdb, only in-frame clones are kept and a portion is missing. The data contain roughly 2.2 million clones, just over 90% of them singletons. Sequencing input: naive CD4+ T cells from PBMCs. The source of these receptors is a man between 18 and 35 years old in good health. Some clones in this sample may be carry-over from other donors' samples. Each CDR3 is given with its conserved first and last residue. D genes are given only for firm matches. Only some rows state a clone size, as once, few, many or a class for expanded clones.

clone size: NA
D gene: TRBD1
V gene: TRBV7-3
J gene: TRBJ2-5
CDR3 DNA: TGTGCCAGCAGCACGTACGGTACAGGGGGCTCTGAGACCCAGTACTTC
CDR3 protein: CASSTYGTGGSETQYF

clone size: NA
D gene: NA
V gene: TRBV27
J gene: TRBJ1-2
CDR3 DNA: TGTGCCAGCAGATCCCCCGCAGGGGCTGGCTACACCTTC
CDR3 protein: CASRSPAGAGYTF

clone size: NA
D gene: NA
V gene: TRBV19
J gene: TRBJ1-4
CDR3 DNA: TGTGCCAGTATTGGAAGGGTTGGGACCAATGAAAAACTGTTTTTT
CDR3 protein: CASIGRVGTNEKLFF

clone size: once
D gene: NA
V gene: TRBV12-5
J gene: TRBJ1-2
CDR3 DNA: TGTGCTAGTGGTTGGGGTCAGTATGGCTACACCTTC
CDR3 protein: CASGWGQYGYTF

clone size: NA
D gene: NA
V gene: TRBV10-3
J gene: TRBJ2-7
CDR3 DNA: TGTGCCATCAGTGAGTCCAGGGCCTCCTACGAGCAGTACTTC
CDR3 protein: CAISESRASYEQYF

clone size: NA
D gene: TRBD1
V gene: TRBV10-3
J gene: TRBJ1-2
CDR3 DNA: TGTGCCATCAGTCCCCGGGACAGGGTGTATGGCTACACCTTC
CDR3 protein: CAISPRDRVYGYTF

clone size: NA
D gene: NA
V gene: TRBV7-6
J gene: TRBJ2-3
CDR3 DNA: TGTGCCAGCAGCTTAGGCCACAGTCGGGAACCCACAGATACGCAGTATTTT
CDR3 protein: CASSLGHSREPTDTQYF

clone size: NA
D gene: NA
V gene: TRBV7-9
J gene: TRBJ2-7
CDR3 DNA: TGTGCCAGCAGCTCGTCCGGTGGGTACGAGCAGTACTTC
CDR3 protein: CASSSSGGYEQYF

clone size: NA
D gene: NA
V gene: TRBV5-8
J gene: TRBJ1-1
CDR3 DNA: TGTGCCAGCAGCTTGACCCTCGTGAACACTGAAGCTTTCTTT
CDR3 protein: CASSLTLVNTEAFF

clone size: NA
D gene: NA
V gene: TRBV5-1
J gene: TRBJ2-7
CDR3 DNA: TGCGCCAGTGGGAAGGGGAGATCCTACGAGCAGTACTTC
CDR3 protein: CASGKGRSYEQYF

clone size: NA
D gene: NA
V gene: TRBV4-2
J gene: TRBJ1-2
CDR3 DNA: TGTGCCAGCAGCCAGACTTCAGGGACATCAAACTATGGCTACACCTTC
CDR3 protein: CASSQTSGTSNYGYTF

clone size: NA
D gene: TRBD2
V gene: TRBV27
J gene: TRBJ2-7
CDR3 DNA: TGTGCCAGCAGTTCCTCACTAGCGGGAGGTACCTACGAGCAGTACTTC
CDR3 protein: CASSSSLAGGTYEQYF

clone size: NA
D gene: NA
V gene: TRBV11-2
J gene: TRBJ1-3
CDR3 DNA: TGTGCCAGCAGCTTAGACAGGGCACGAAACACCATATATTTT
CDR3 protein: CASSLDRARNTIYF

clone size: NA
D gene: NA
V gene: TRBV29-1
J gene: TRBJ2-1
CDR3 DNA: TGCAGCGTTGAATGGGCCGGTAACGGGGATGAGCAGTTCTTC
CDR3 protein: CSVEWAGNGDEQFF

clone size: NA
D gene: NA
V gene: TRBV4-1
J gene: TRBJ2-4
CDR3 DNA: TGCGCCAGCAGCCAAGGAACTCTAGCCAAAAACATTCAGTACTTC
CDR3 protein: CASSQGTLAKNIQYF

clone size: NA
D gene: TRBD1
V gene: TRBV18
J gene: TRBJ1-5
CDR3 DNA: TGTGCCAGCTCACTCGACCAGGGGGCTATTTCAAATCAGCCCCAGCATTTT
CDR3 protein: CASSLDQGAISNQPQHF

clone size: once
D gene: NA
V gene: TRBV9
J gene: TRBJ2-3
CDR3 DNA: TGTGCCAGCAGCGTAGCTACGCGGGTTACAGATACGCAGTATTTT
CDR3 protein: CASSVATRVTDTQYF

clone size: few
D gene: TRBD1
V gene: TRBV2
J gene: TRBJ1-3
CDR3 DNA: TGTGCCAGCAGGGAGAACAGGGGACTAGGAAACACCATATATTTT
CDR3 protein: CASRENRGLGNTIYF

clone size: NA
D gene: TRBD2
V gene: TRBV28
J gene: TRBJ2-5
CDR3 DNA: TGTGCCAGCAGTTTCCAGCTAGCGGGAGCCGAGACCCAGTACTTC
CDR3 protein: CASSFQLAGAETQYF

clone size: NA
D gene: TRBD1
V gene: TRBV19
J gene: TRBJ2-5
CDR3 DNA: TGTGCCAGTAGTATAGGGTCATGGGACAGCCTACAAGAGACCCAGTACTTC
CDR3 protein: CASSIGSWDSLQETQYF

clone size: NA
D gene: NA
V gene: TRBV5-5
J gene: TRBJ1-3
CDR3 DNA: TGTGCCAGCAGCTTCCTGGGGGGCCGCTCTGGAAACACCATATATTTT
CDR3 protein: CASSFLGGRSGNTIYF

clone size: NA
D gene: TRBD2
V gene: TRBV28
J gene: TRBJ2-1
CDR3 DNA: TGTGCCAGCAGTTTAACGTCGGCTAGCGGGAGGGGAAATGAGCAGTTCTTC
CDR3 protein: CASSLTSASGRGNEQFF

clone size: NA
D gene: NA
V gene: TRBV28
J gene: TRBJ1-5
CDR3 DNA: TGTGCCAGCATCCTGGCACGTCCGGGGCCGGATCAGCCCCAGCATTTT
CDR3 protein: CASILARPGPDQPQHF

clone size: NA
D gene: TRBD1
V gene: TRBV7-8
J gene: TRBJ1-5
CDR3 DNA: TGTGCCAGCAGCACACCGGGACAGGGGGCTAGAGGCAATCAGCCCCAGCATTTT
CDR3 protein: CASSTPGQGARGNQPQHF

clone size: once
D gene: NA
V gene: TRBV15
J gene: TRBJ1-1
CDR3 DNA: TGTGCCACCCAGTTCCAAAGAGACACTGAAGCTTTCTTT
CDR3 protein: CATQFQRDTEAFF

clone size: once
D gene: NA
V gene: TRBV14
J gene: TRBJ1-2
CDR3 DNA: TGTGCCAGCAGCCGGGGCCTTCCAGGATGGGACTATGGCTACACCTTC
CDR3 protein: CASSRGLPGWDYGYTF

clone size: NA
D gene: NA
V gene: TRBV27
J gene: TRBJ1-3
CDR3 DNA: TGTGCCAGCAGTCCCGCCGGGGTTGCTGGAAACACCATATATTTT
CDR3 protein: CASSPAGVAGNTIYF

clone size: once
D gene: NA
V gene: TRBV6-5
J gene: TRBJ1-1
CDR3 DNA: TGTGCCAGCAACCAGAACACTGAAGCTTTCTTT
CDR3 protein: CASNQNTEAFF

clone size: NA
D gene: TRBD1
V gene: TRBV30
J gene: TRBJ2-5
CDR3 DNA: TGTGCCTGGAGCCGGGACAGGGGGCTAGAGACCCAGTACTTC
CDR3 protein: CAWSRDRGLETQYF

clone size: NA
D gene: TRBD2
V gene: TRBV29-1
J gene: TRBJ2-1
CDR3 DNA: TGCAGCGTTGTCCCCCCACCCAGCGGGAGGACTAATGAGCAGTTCTTC
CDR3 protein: CSVVPPPSGRTNEQFF

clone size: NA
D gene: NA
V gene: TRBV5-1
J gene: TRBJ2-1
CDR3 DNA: TGCGCCAGCAACCCAGGGGCCTACAATGAGCAGTTCTTC
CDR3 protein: CASNPGAYNEQFF

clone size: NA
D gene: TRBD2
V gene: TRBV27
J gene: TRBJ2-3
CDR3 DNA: TGTGCCAGCAGAGGGGCTAGCGGGAGGGCGGGCCCAGATACGCAGTATTTT
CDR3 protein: CASRGASGRAGPDTQYF

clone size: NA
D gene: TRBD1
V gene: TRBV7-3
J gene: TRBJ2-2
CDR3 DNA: TGTGCCAGCAGCTCAACCAGGACAGGCGGGGAGCTGTTTTTT
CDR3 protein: CASSSTRTGGELFF

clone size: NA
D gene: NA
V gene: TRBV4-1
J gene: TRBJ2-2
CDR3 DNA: TGCGCCAGCAGCCAAGATAGGGCCACCGGGGAGCTGTTTTTT
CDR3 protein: CASSQDRATGELFF

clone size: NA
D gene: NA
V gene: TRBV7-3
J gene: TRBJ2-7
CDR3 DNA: TGTGCCAGCAGCATTTCGACAGGTTCGGAGCAGTACTTC
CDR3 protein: CASSISTGSEQYF

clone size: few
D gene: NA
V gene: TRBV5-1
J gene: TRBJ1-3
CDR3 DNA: TGCGCCAGCAGCCGAGGGAACTCTGGAAACACCATATATTTT
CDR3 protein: CASSRGNSGNTIYF

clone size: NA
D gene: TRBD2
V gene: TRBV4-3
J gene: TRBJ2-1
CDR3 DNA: TGCGCCAGCAGCCAAGATGCTAGCGGATACAATGAGCAGTTCTTC
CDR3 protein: CASSQDASGYNEQFF

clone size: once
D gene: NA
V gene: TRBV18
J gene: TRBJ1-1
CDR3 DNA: TGTGCCAGCTCACCACCCTCTGTTACAGGTGAAGCTTTCTTT
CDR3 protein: CASSPPSVTGEAFF

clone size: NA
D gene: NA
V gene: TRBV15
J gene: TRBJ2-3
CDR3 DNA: TGTGCCACCAGCAACAGGGTGGCAGATACGCAGTATTTT
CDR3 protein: CATSNRVADTQYF

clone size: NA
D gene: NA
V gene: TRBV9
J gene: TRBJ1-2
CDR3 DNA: TGTGCCAGCAGCGTGAGCGTCCAGGGCTATGGCTACACCTTC
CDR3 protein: CASSVSVQGYGYTF

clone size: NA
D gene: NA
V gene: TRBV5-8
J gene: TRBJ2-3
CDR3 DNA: TGTGCCAGCAGCTTGGCCAGGGTTGTAGATACGCAGTATTTT
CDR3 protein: CASSLARVVDTQYF

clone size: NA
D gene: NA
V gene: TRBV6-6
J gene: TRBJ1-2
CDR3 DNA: TGTGCCAGCAGTTACGGGGCTGTTCTGGGGTATGGCTACACCTTC
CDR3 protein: CASSYGAVLGYGYTF

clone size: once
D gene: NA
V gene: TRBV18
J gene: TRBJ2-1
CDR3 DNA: TGTGCCAGCTCACCACCTACGGGAGCACACAATGAGCAGTTCTTC
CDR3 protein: CASSPPTGAHNEQFF

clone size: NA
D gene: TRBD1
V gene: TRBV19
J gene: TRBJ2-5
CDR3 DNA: TGTGCCAGTAGTATCCCTACAGGGGGGACACAGTACTTC
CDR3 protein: CASSIPTGGTQYF

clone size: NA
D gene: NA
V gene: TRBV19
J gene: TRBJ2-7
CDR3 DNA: TGTGCCAGTAGAGACAGCTTGTGGTCCTACGAGCAGTACTTC
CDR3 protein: CASRDSLWSYEQYF

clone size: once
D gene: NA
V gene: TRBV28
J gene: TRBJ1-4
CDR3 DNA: TGTGCCAGCAGATTGGGGGAGGTGAGCGAAAAACTGTTTTTT
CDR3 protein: CASRLGEVSEKLFF

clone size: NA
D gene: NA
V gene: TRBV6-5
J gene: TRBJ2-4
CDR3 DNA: TGTGCCAGCACCAAAGGCAACATTCAGTACTTC
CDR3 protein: CASTKGNIQYF

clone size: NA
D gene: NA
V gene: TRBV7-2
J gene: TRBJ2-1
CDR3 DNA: TGTGCCAGCAGCTCCATGGGGAATGAGCAGTTCTTC
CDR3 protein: CASSSMGNEQFF

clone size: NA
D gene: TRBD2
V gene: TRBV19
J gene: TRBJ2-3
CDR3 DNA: TGTGCCAGTAGTTGGGGACTAGCGGGAGTAGATACGCAGTATTTT
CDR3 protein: CASSWGLAGVDTQYF

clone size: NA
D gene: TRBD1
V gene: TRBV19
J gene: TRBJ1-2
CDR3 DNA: TGTGCCAGTAGTATTACAGGGGCCAACTATGGCTACACCTTC
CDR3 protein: CASSITGANYGYTF

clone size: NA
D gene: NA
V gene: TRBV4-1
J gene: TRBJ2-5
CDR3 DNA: TGCGCCAGCAGCCAAGACAGGGGGACCCAGTACTTC
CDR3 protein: CASSQDRGTQYF

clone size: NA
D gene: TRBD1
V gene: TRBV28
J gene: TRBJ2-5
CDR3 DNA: TGTGCCAGCAGTCGTACCTTGCTCCGGGACAGACAAGAGACCCAGTACTTC
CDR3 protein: CASSRTLLRDRQETQYF

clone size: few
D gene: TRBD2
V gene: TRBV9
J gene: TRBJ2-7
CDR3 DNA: TGTGCCAGCAGCACACACCTGGGACTAGCGGAGATGGGGGAGCAGTACTTC
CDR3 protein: CASSTHLGLAEMGEQYF

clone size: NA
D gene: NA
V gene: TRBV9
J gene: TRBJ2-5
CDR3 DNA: TGTGCCAGCAGCCTAGAGGGCGGGGAGACCCAGTACTTC
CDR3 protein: CASSLEGGETQYF

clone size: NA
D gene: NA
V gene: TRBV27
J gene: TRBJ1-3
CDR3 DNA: TGTGCCAGCAGTCTCTACATCGGAAACACCATATATTTT
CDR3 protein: CASSLYIGNTIYF

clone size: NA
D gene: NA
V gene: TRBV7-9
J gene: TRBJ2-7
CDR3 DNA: TGTGCCAGCAGCTTAACGGAGACCTACGAGCAGTACTTC
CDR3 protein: CASSLTETYEQYF

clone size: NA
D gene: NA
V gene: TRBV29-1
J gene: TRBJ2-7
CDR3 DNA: TGCAGCGTTGAGACCCTCGGGGGAAAGGTATGGCCTAGAGACTTC
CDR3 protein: CSVETLGGKVWPRDF

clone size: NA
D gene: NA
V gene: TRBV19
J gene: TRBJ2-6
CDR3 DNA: TGTGCCAGTAGTATGGGAGCATCTGGGGCCAACGTCCTGACTTTC
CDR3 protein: CASSMGASGANVLTF